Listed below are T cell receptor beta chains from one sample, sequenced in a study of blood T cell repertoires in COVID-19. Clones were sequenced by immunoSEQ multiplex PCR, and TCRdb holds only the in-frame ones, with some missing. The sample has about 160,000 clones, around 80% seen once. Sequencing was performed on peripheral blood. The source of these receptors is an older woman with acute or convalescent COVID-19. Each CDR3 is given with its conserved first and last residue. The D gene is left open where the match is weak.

CASSQELAGWYNSPLHF TGCGCCAGCAGCCAAGAACTGGCAGGGTGGTATAATTCACCCCTCCACTTT - TRBJ1-6 TRBV4-3
CASSLGRENTEAFF TGCGCCAGCAGCTTGGGGCGGGAGAACACTGAAGCTTTCTTT - TRBJ1-1 TRBV5-1
CASSQWYEQFF TGTGCCAGCAGCCAGTGGTATGAGCAGTTCTTC - TRBJ2-1 TRBV11-2
CASSSTGTGAEAFF TGTGCCAGTAGTTCCACAGGGACCGGGGCTGAAGCTTTCTTT - TRBJ1-1 TRBV19
CASSMGQGSLETQYF TGTGCCAGTAGTATGGGACAGGGGAGCTTAGAGACCCAGTACTTC TRBD1 TRBJ2-5 TRBV19
CASSLNRGDTQYF TGCGCCAGCAGCTTGAATAGAGGAGATACGCAGTATTTT - TRBJ2-3 TRBV5-1
CASSVDRGTGYTF TGTGCCAGCAGCGTCGACAGGGGGACGGGCTACACCTTC TRBD1 TRBJ1-2 TRBV7-9
CASSQDRGGSPLHF TGCGCCAGCAGCCAAGACAGGGGCGGTTCACCCCTCCACTTT - TRBJ1-6 TRBV4-3
CASSPQGNEQFF TGTGCCAGCAGCCCCCAGGGTAATGAGCAGTTCTTC - TRBJ2-1 TRBV7-2
CASSPGGYEQYF TGTGCCAGCAGCCCAGGCGGGTACGAGCAGTACTTC - TRBJ2-7 TRBV11-2
CASSLAAGASETQYF TGTGCTAGCAGCTTAGCGGCGGGGGCATCGGAGACCCAGTACTTC - TRBJ2-5 TRBV7-7
CASSQGQGRNTIYF TGTGCCAGCTCCCAAGGGCAGGGAAGAAACACCATATATTTT - TRBJ1-3 TRBV18